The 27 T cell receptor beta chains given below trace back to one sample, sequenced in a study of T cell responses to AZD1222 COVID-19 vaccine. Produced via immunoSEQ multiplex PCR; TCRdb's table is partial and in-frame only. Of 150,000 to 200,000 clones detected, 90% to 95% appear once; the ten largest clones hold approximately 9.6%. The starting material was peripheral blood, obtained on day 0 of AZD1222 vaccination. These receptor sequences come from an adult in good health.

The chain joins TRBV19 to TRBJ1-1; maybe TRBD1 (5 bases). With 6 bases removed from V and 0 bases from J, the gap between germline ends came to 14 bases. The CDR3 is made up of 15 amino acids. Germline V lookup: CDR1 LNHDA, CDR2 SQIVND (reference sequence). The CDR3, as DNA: TGTGCCAGTAGGGGACCTAAGGACATGAACACTGAAGCTTTCTTT. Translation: CASRGPKDMNTEAFF.

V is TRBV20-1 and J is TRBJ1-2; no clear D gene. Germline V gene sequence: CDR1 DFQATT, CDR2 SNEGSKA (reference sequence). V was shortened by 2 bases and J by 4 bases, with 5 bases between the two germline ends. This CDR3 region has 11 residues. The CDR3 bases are TGCAGTGCTAGACGCGGCTATGGCTACACCTTC. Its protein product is CSARRGYGYTF.

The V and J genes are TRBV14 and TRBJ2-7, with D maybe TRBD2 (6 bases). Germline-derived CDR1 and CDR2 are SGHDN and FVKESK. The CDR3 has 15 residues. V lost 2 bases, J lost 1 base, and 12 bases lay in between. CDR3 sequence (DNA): TGTGCCAGCAGCCAAAATAGCGGATTTTCCTACGAGCAGTACTTC. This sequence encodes CASSQNSGFSYEQYF. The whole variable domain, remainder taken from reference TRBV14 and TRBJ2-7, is EAGVTQFPSHSVIEKGQTVTLRCDPISGHDNLYWYRRVMGKEIKFLLHFVKESKQDESGMPNNRFLAERTGGTYSTLKVQPAELEDSGVYFCASSQNSGFSYEQYFGPGTRLTVT.

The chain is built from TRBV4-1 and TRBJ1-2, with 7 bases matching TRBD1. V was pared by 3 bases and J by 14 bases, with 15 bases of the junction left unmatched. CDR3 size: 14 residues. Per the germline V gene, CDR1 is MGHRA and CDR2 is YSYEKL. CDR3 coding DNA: TGCGCCAGCAGCCACATGGGGCCGGGACAGCATCGGACCTTC. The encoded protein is CASSHMGPGQHRTF.

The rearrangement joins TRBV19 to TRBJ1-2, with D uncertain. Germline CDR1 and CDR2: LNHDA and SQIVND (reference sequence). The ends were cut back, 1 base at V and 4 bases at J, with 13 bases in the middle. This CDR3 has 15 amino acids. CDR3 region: CASSIARTYGYGYTF. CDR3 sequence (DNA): TGTGCCAGTAGTATAGCCCGGACTTATGGCTATGGCTACACCTTC.

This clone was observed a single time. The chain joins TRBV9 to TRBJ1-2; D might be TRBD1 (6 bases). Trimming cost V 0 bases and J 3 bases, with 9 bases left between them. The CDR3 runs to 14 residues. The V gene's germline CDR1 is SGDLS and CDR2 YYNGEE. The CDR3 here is CASSVGAGDYGYTF. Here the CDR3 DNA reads TGTGCCAGCAGCGTAGGAGCAGGGGACTATGGCTACACCTTC.

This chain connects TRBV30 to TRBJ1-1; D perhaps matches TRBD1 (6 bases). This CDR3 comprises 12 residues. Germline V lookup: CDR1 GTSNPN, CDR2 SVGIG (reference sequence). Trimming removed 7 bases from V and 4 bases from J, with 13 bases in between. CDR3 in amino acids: CALIGGGTEAFF. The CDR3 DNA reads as TGTGCCTTGATAGGAGGGGGCACTGAAGCTTTCTTT.

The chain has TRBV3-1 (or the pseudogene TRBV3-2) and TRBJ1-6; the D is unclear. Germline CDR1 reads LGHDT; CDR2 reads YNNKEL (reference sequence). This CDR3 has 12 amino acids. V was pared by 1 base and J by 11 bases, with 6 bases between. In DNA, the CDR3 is TGTGCCAGCAGCCAAGTAGGTACACCCCTCCACTTT. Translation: CASSQVGTPLHF.

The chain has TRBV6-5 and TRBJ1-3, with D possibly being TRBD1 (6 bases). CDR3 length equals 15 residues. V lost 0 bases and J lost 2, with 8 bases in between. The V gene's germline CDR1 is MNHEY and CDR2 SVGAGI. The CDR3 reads CASSYSTGTGNTIYF. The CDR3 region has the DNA TGTGCCAGCAGTTACTCCACAGGGACTGGAAACACCATATATTTT.

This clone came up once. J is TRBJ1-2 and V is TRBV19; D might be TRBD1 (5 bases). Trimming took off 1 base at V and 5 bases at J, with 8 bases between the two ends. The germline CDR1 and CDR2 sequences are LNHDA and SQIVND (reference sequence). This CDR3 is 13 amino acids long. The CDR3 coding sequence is TGTGCCAGTAGTATAGCGGGGCAGTATGGCTACACCTTC. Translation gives CASSIAGQYGYTF.

As DNA, the CDR3 is TGCGCCAGCAGCCAAGAACGGCCCCCTTGGGGCTACACCTTC. Translated, it gives CASSQERPPWGYTF. The gene calls are TRBV5-1 and TRBJ1-2; D gene uncertain. Per germline, CDR1 SGHRS and CDR2 YFSETQ. V was clipped by 4 bases and J by 8 bases, with 18 bases between them. The CDR3 sequence is 14 residues long. Full variable domain (outside the CDR3, taken from reference TRBV5-1 and TRBJ1-2): KAGVTQTPRYLIKTRGQQVTLSCSPISGHRSVSWYQQTPGQGLQFLFEYFSETQRNKGNFPGRFSGRQFSNSRSEMNVSTLELGDSALYLCASSQERPPWGYTFGSGTRLTVV.

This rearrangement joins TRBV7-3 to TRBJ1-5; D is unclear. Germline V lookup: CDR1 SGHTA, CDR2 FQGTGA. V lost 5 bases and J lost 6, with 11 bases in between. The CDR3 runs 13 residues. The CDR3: CASSPRPGQPQHF. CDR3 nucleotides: TGTGCCAGCAGCCCACGCCCGGGTCAGCCCCAGCATTTT.

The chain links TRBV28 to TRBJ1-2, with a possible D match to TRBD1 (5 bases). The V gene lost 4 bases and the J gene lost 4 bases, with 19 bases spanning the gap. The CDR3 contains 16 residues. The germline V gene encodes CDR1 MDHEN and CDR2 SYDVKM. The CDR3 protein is CASSSIVTVSGYGYTF. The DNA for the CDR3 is TGTGCCAGCAGTTCAATCGTGACAGTAAGTGGCTATGGCTACACCTTC.

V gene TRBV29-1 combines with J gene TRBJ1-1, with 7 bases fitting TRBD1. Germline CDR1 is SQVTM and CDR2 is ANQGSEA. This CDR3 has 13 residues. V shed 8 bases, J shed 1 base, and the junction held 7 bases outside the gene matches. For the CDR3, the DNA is TGCAGCATCCAGAGACAGGGGAACACTGAAGCTTTCTTT. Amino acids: CSIQRQGNTEAFF.

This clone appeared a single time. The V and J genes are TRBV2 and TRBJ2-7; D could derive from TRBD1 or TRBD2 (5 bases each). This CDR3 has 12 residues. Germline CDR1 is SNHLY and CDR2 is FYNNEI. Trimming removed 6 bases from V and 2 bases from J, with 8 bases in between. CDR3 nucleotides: TGTGCCAGCAGCCGGGGCCCCTACGAGCAGTACTTC. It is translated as CASSRGPYEQYF.

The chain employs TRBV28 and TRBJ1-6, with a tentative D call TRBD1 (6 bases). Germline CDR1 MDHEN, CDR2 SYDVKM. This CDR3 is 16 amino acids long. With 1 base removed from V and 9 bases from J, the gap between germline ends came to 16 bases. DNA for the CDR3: TGTGCCAGCAGTTTATCACAGGGTGGGATGAGTTCACCCCTCCACTTT. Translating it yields CASSLSQGGMSSPLHF.

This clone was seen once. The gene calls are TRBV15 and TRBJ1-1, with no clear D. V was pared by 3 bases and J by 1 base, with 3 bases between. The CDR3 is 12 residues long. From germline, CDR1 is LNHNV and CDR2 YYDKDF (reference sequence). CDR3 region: CATSSGNTEAFF. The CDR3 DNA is TGTGCCACCAGCAGTGGGAACACTGAAGCTTTCTTT.

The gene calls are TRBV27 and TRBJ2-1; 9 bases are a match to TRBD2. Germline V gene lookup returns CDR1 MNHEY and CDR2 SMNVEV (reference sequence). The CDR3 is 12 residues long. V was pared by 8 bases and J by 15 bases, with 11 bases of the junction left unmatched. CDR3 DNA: TGTGCCAGCGGAATTAGCGGGAGTGGTCCGTTCTTC. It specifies CASGISGSGPFF.

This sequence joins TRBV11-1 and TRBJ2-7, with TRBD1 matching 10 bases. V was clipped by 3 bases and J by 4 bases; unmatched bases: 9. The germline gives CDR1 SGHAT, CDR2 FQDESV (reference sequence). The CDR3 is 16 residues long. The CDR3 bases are TGTGCCAGCAGCTTCGACGAGACAGGGGGCGGATACGAGCAGTACTTC. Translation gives CASSFDETGGGYEQYF. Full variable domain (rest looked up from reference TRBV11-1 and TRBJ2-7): EAEVAQSPRYKITEKSQAVAFWCDPISGHATLYWYRQILGQGPELLVQFQDESVVDDSQLPKDRFSAERLKGVDSTLKIQPAELGDSAMYLCASSFDETGGGYEQYFGPGTRLTVT.

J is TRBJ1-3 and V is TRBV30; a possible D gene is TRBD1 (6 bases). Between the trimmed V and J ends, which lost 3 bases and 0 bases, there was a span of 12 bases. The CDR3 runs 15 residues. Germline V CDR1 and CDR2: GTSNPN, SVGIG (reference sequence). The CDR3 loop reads CAWRTTGNSGNTIYF. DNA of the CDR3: TGTGCCTGGAGGACAACAGGGAACTCTGGAAACACCATATATTTT.

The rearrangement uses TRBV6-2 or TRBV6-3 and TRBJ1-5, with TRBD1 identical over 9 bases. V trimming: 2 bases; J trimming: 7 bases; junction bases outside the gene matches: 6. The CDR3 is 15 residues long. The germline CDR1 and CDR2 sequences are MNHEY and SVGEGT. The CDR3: CASSYGWDRAQPQHF. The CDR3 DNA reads TGTGCCAGCAGTTACGGGTGGGACAGGGCCCAGCCCCAGCATTTT.

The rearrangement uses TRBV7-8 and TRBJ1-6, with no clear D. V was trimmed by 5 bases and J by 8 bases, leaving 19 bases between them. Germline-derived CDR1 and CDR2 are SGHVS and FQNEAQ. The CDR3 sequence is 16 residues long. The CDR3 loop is CASSEKELLPHSPLHF. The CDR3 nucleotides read TGTGCCAGCAGCGAGAAAGAGCTTCTACCCCATTCACCCCTCCACTTT.

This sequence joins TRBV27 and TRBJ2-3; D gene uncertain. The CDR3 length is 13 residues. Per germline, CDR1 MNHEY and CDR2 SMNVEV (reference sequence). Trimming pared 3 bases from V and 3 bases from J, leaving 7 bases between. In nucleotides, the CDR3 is TGTGCCAGCAGTTTTTGGGGAACAGATACGCAGTATTTT. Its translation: CASSFWGTDTQYF.

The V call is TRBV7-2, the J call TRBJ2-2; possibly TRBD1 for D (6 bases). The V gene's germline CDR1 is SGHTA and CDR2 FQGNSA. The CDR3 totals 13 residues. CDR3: CGGGPANTGELFF. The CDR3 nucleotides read TGTGGAGGGGGACCCGCGAACACCGGGGAGCTGTTTTTT. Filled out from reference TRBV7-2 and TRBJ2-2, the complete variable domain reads GAGVSQSPSNKVTEKGKDVELRCDPISGHTALYWYRQSLGQGLEFLIYFQGNSAPDKSGLPSDRFSAERTGGSVSTLTIQRTQQEDSAVYLCGGGPANTGELFFGEGSRLTVL.

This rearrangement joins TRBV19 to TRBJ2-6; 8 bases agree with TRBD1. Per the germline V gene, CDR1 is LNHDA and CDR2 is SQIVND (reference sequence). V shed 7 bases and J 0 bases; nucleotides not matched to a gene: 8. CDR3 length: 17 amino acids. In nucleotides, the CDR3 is TGTGCCAGTAATCCGACAGGGGCCTTCTCTGGGGCCAACGTCCTGACTTTC. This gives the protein CASNPTGAFSGANVLTF.

In DNA form, the CDR3 reads TGTGCCAGCAGCCTCCGGGGAGGCTCCTACAATGAGCAGTTCTTC. Translating gives CASSLRGGSYNEQFF. This chain connects TRBV7-3 to TRBJ2-1; the D gene is possibly TRBD2 (6 bases). The CDR3 is 15 residues long. Germline CDR1 is SGHTA and CDR2 is FQGTGA. Trimming cost V 5 bases and J 0 bases, with 11 bases left between them. The whole variable domain, remainder taken from reference TRBV7-3 and TRBJ2-1, is GAGVSQTPSNKVTEKGKYVELRCDPISGHTALYWYRQSLGQGPEFLIYFQGTGAADDSGLPNDRFFAVRPEGSVSTLKIQRTERGDSAVYLCASSLRGGSYNEQFFGPGTRLTVL.

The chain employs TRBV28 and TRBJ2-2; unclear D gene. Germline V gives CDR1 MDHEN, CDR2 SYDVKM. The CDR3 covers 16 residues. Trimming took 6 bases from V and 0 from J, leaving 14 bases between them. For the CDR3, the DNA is TGTGCCAGCAGCCCCCGTGGAACCGCGAACACCGGGGAGCTGTTTTTT. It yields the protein CASSPRGTANTGELFF. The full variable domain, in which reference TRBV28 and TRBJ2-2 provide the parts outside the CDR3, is DVKVTQSSRYLVKRTGEKVFLECVQDMDHENMFWYRQDPGLGLRLIYFSYDVKMKEKGDIPEGYSVSREKKERFSLILESASTNQTSMYLCASSPRGTANTGELFFGEGSRLTVL.